The 27 T cell receptor beta chains reported below all come from one sample, sequenced in a study of T cell changes during pregnancy in multiple sclerosis. Profiled with immunoSEQ multiplex PCR; TCRdb holds only in-frame clones, not every one. The data hold approximately 42,000 clones, with around 80% observed a single time. The source material was CD4+ T cells from peripheral blood mononuclear cells, sampled before pregnancy. The receptors come from a female donor with multiple sclerosis, enrolled in a pregnancy study.

This CDR3 reads CASSLVGTGLETQYF. The CDR3 region has the DNA TGTGCCAGCAGCTTGGTCGGGACAGGGTTAGAGACCCAGTACTTC. The chain recombines TRBV5-5 with TRBJ2-5, with 9 positions matching TRBD1. The CDR3 totals 15 residues. The germline gives CDR1 SGHKS, CDR2 YYEKEE (reference sequence). Losses at the gene ends were 0 bases for V and 4 bases for J; bases not matched to a gene: 4.

The V call is TRBV7-2, the J call TRBJ1-2; 8 nucleotides line up with TRBD1. The junction had 4 bases not matched to a gene; V was cut back by 1 base and J by 6 bases. Germline V gene sequence: CDR1 SGHTA, CDR2 FQGNSA. The CDR3 spans 14 residues. CDR3 sequence (DNA): TGTGCCAGCAGCTTAGGCAGGGGGCAGGATGGCTACACCTTC. This gives the protein CASSLGRGQDGYTF.

V usage is TRBV5-4 and J usage is TRBJ2-5; 12 bases fit TRBD2. V lost 1 base to trimming and J lost 5 bases; unmatched junction nucleotides: 9. The CDR3 totals 17 residues. CDR1 is SGHNT and CDR2 is YYREEE in the germline V gene (reference sequence). Here the CDR3 reads CASSLKLAGGPGETQYF. The CDR3 region has the DNA TGTGCCAGCAGCTTGAAGCTAGCGGGGGGGCCGGGGGAGACCCAGTACTTC. The full variable domain, in which reference TRBV5-4 and TRBJ2-5 provide the parts outside the CDR3, is ETGVTQSPTHLIKTRGQQVTLRCSSQSGHNTVSWYQQALGQGPQFIFQYYREEENGRGNFPPRFSGLQFPNYSSELNVNALELDDSALYLCASSLKLAGGPGETQYFGPGTRLLVL.

V and J are TRBV7-2 and TRBJ2-2, with 8 bases lining up with TRBD2. Germline trimming cut 7 bases from V and 4 bases from J; bases unmatched to any gene: 8. Germline lookup yields CDR1 SGHTA and CDR2 FQGNSA. This CDR3 region has 15 residues. For the CDR3, the DNA is TGTGCCAGCACCGTCGGGGGGGGCCTCACCGGGGAGCTGTTTTTT. Translated: CASTVGGGLTGELFF.

This chain uses TRBV30 with TRBJ2-1; D not resolved. Germline CDR1 GTSNPN, CDR2 SVGIG (reference sequence). This CDR3 is 14 amino acids long. The V and J ends lost 0 bases and 4 bases respectively, with 10 bases between them. CDR3 DNA sequence: TGTGCCTGGAGTGTCAACGGAGAATACAATGAGCAGTTCTTC. Translation: CAWSVNGEYNEQFF. Based on the CDR3 plus reference TRBV30 and TRBJ2-1, the full variable domain is SQTIHQWPATLVQPVGSPLSLECTVEGTSNPNLYWYRQAAGRGLQLLFYSVGIGQISSEVPQNLSASRPQDRQFILSSKKLLLSDSGFYLCAWSVNGEYNEQFFGPGTRLTVL.

The rearrangement uses TRBV7-9 and TRBJ2-1; 13 bases map to TRBD2. V lost 1 base, J lost 7 bases, and 10 bases stayed unmatched. Germline values: CDR1 SEHNR, CDR2 FQNEAQ (reference sequence). The CDR3 runs to 18 residues. CDR3 region: CASSLEVLAGGLGNEQFF. The CDR3 nucleotides read TGTGCCAGCAGCTTAGAGGTACTAGCGGGGGGGCTCGGGAATGAGCAGTTCTTC.

This clone appeared a few times. V and J are TRBV7-2 and TRBJ2-2, with D possibly matching TRBD1 (6 bases). Germline lookup yields CDR1 SGHTA and CDR2 FQGNSA. The CDR3 has 13 residues. V gave up 3 bases and J gave up 5 bases, with 7 bases separating them. The CDR3 protein is CASSFQGTGELFF. CDR3 DNA sequence: TGTGCCAGCAGCTTCCAGGGGACCGGGGAGCTGTTTTTT. The variable domain in full, completed from reference TRBV7-2 and TRBJ2-2, reads GAGVSQSPSNKVTEKGKDVELRCDPISGHTALYWYRQSLGQGLEFLIYFQGNSAPDKSGLPSDRFSAERTGGSVSTLTIQRTQQEDSAVYLCASSFQGTGELFFGEGSRLTVL.

This clone was observed once. The chain combines TRBV2 with TRBJ2-1, with 13 bases that match TRBD2. The CDR3 totals 15 residues. CDR1 SNHLY and CDR2 FYNNEI come from the germline V gene. J gave up 7 bases and V 7 bases, and 7 bases lay outside the gene matches. In nucleotides, the CDR3 is TGTGCCAGCACCATACTAGCGGGAGGGCCTAATGAGCAGTTCTTC. Protein product: CASTILAGGPNEQFF.

The chain couples TRBV6-5 to TRBJ1-1; 7 bases line up with TRBD1. Trimming removed 2 bases from V and 5 bases from J; junction bases left unmatched: 8. The CDR3 totals 15 residues. In germline, CDR1 is MNHEY, CDR2 SVGAGI. CDR3 residues: CASSYKRQGGTEAFF. DNA for the CDR3: TGTGCCAGCAGTTACAAAAGACAGGGCGGTACTGAAGCTTTCTTT.

CDR3 bases: TGTGCCAGCAGTTACAGTCCAGGGGGTAACTCACCCCTCCACTTT. This gives the protein CASSYSPGGNSPLHF. This sequence joins TRBV6-5 and TRBJ1-6, with 7 bases identical to TRBD1. V dropped 2 bases and J dropped 10; count of bases not matched to a gene: 8. CDR3 length equals 15 residues. From germline, CDR1 is MNHEY and CDR2 SVGAGI.

The chain recombines TRBV10-3 with TRBJ1-6; no firm D call. The CDR3 is made up of 19 amino acids. V gave up 1 base and J gave up 0 bases, with 16 bases separating them. Germline loops: CDR1 ENHRY, CDR2 SYGVKD. The CDR3 is CAISEYLIDQDSYNSPLHF. CDR3 in DNA: TGTGCCATCAGTGAGTATTTGATCGACCAGGACTCCTATAATTCACCCCTCCACTTT.

The chain joins TRBV30 to TRBJ1-2; 11 nucleotides align to TRBD1. After removal of 2 bases from V and 7 bases from J, the junction contained 3 bases not matched to a gene. The CDR3 totals 13 residues. Germline values: CDR1 GTSNPN, CDR2 SVGIG (reference sequence). The CDR3 loop reads CAWSWTGGSGYTF. As DNA, the CDR3 is TGTGCCTGGAGTTGGACAGGGGGCTCTGGCTACACCTTC.

The chain recombines TRBV7-9 with TRBJ2-2, with no clear D. The V end was cut by 6 bases, the J end by 4 bases, with 21 bases between. Germline V gene sequence: CDR1 SEHNR, CDR2 FQNEAQ (reference sequence). The CDR3 has 17 residues. CDR3 amino acids: CASREPLGRKLTGELFF. For the CDR3, the DNA is TGTGCCAGCAGGGAGCCCCTTGGCCGAAAACTCACCGGGGAGCTGTTTTTT.

In its sample, this clone was seen once. This chain joins TRBV19 and TRBJ2-5; D perhaps matches TRBD2 (5 bases). CDR1 is LNHDA, CDR2 SQIVND, per germline (reference sequence). Trimming pared 3 bases from V and 1 base from J, leaving 6 bases between. The length of the CDR3 is 13 residues. The CDR3 region is CASSISVQETQYF. CDR3 nucleotides: TGTGCCAGTAGTATTAGCGTCCAAGAGACCCAGTACTTC.

The table lists this clone with a few counts. The V gene is TRBV6-5, the J gene TRBJ2-7; 9 bases match TRBD2. Trimming cost V 8 bases and J 4 bases; bases outside gene matches: 6. CDR1 is MNHEY and CDR2 is SVGAGI in the germline V gene. CDR3 length equals 13 residues. This CDR3 reads CASRAGGRYEQYF. DNA for the CDR3: TGTGCCAGCCGGGCGGGGGGGCGGTACGAGCAGTACTTC.

The V gene is TRBV6-5, the J gene TRBJ1-1; possible D gene TRBD1, 6 bases. Germline CDR1 and CDR2: MNHEY and SVGAGI. The CDR3 runs to 14 residues. V dropped 5 bases and J dropped 6 bases, with 16 bases sitting between them. This chain's CDR3 is CASSGYRAGAEAFF. The CDR3 DNA sequence: TGTGCCAGCAGTGGCTACAGGGCAGGGGCTGAAGCTTTCTTT.

The chain has TRBV18 and TRBJ2-3, with 8 bases aligning to TRBD1. Looked up from germline, CDR1 is KGHSH and CDR2 is LQKENI. Trimming took 6 bases from V and 12 from J; bases not matched to a gene: 8. CDR3 size: 12 residues. CDR3 protein: CASSDGTGSQYF. In nucleotides, the CDR3 is TGTGCCAGCTCCGATGGGACAGGCTCCCAGTATTTT.

The gene calls are TRBV18 and TRBJ1-2; D is perhaps TRBD1 (5 bases). V lost 4 bases and J 5 bases, leaving 11 bases between the germline ends. The germline gives CDR1 KGHSH, CDR2 LQKENI. The CDR3 loop spans 13 amino acids. The CDR3 spells CASSLLQVYGYTF. Here the CDR3 DNA reads TGTGCCAGCTCACTGTTACAGGTTTATGGCTACACCTTC.

The chain carries TRBV6-1 and TRBJ1-2; 10 nucleotides line up with TRBD1. The CDR3 covers 16 residues. Per germline, CDR1 MNHNS and CDR2 SASEGT. V shed 4 bases, J shed 8 bases, and the junction held 13 bases outside the gene matches. The CDR3 DNA reads TGTGCCAGCAGTGGGCCTCCGGGACAGGGGTTTGGAGGCTACACCTTC. This encodes CASSGPPGQGFGGYTF.

The V call is TRBV30, the J call TRBJ2-2, with 9 bases matching TRBD2. Trimming took 0 bases from V and 8 from J; bases not matched to a gene: 10. CDR1 is GTSNPN, CDR2 SVGIG, per germline (reference sequence). This CDR3 comprises 16 residues. The DNA of the CDR3 is TGTGCCTGGAGTGTAATAAGCGGGGGGCCCAGGGGGGAGCTGTTTTTT. It is translated as CAWSVISGGPRGELFF.

This clone is a singleton in its sample. V is TRBV19 and J is TRBJ1-1, with 7 bases identical to TRBD1. The CDR3 is 16 residues long. The germline V gene encodes CDR1 LNHDA and CDR2 SQIVND (reference sequence). V was pared by 3 bases and J by 3 bases, with 10 bases of the junction left unmatched. The chain's CDR3 is CASSMEGAGTDTEAFF. The CDR3 nucleotides read TGTGCCAGTAGTATGGAGGGGGCAGGGACAGACACTGAAGCTTTCTTT.

The rearrangement uses TRBV6-5 and TRBJ2-2, with D possibly being TRBD1 (7 bases). CDR3 length: 15 amino acids. V was pared by 2 bases and J by 3 bases, with 10 bases between. CDR1 is MNHEY and CDR2 is SVGAGI in the germline V gene. Here the CDR3 reads CASSYTRGDTGELFF. In DNA, the CDR3 is TGTGCCAGCAGTTACACCAGGGGGGACACCGGGGAGCTGTTTTTT.

This chain connects TRBV29-1 to TRBJ1-1; D unresolved. Trimming cost V 2 bases and J 0 bases, with 7 bases left between them. The CDR3 length is 13 residues. Germline CDR1 and CDR2: SQVTM and ANQGSEA. The chain's CDR3 is CSVESSVNTEAFF. The CDR3 DNA follows: TGCAGCGTTGAAAGTTCAGTGAACACTGAAGCTTTCTTT.

The V and J genes are TRBV30 and TRBJ1-2; 7 bases fit TRBD1. CDR1 GTSNPN and CDR2 SVGIG come from the germline V gene (reference sequence). Trimming at V came to 4 bases and at J to 0 bases, leaving 8 bases not matched to a gene. This CDR3 comprises 15 residues. Here the CDR3 DNA reads TGTGCCTGGATCAGGGGGAGGTTAGCTAACTATGGCTACACCTTC. Translation: CAWIRGRLANYGYTF.

V usage is TRBV6-5 and J usage is TRBJ1-4, with no clear D. V was cut by 5 bases and J by 2 bases, with 12 bases left in between. Germline-derived CDR1 and CDR2 are MNHEY and SVGAGI. This CDR3 contains 15 residues. In DNA, the CDR3 is TGTGCCAGCAGTAAGTGGACTGCCACTAATGAAAAACTGTTTTTT. It yields the protein CASSKWTATNEKLFF.

J is TRBJ2-7 and V is TRBV7-2; TRBD2 aligns across 9 bases. The CDR3 has 14 amino acids. V was clipped by 4 bases and J by 6 bases; unmatched bases: 7. The V gene's germline CDR1 is SGHTA and CDR2 FQGNSA. Here the CDR3 reads CASSSTSGLGEQYF. In DNA, the CDR3 is TGTGCCAGCAGCTCGACTAGCGGTCTAGGCGAGCAGTACTTC.

The chain uses TRBV5-1 and TRBJ1-3, with no clear D. The germline V and J ends were trimmed by 1 base and 4 bases, with 9 bases remaining between them. Per germline, CDR1 SGHRS and CDR2 YFSETQ. This CDR3 is 14 amino acids long. DNA of the CDR3: TGCGCCAGCAGCTTGAAAGCAGGAGGAAACACCATATATTTT. Translating it yields CASSLKAGGNTIYF.